The T cell receptor beta chain described here comes from a study of CD8 T cells in Susac syndrome. CDR1 is DFQATT and CDR2 is SNEGSKA in the germline V gene (reference sequence). The V and J ends lost 6 bases and 3 bases, in that order; junction bases with no gene match: 13. CDR3 length equals 15 residues. Sequencing of TCR beta was performed on blood CD8+ and CD4+ T cells. In contrast to the negatively isolated CD8+ and CD4+ T cells, TEMRA cells were FACS-enriched. Random hexamers served to reverse transcribe roughly 0.5 to 1 ug RNA. An immunoSEQ multiplex PCR generated amplified TCR beta CDR3 products spanning 54 Vbeta and 13 Jbeta. TCRdb reanalysed the immunoSEQ multiplex PCR reads using MiXCR and keeps one entry per CDR3 protein. This sample carries 400,000 or so distinct CDR3 sequences, 85% to 90% of them seen once, and the ten largest clones take about 0.12%.

The TCR was taken from a human donor with multiple sclerosis. The sample was CD8+ T cells from PBMCs. The rearrangement links TRBV20-1 to TRBJ2-7; 8 bases agree with TRBD1. The CDR3: CSALFTDRVLYEQYF. The CDR3 nucleotides read TGCAGTGCGTTATTTACGGACAGGGTTCTCTACGAGCAGTACTTC.